This record concerns one TCR beta chain sequence. The antigen remains undetermined. The entry originates in a study of cytomegalovirus exposure and HLA in healthy donors. Study-wide background: In a later analysis, the roughly 120 validation repertoires were reported to have used the same platform as the 600 to 800 first-cohort repertoires.

This CDR3 contains 12 residues. The V gene lost 5 bases and the J gene lost 3 bases, with 8 bases spanning the gap. The germline V gene encodes CDR1 GTSNPN and CDR2 SVGIG (reference sequence). Clones were read by immunoSEQ multiplex PCR, and TCRdb kept only the in-frame ones, dropping some. The data show around 220,000 clones, with approximately 88% seen just once and about 14% held by the top ten. Study-level findings and limits: The study designated 150 or so TCR beta chains cytomegalovirus-associated.

The donors were members of the roughly 130-subject validation cohort (separate from the approximately 670-subject first cohort). Specimen: PBMCs. This receptor was taken from a woman aged 25 to 39 in good health and CMV-seropositive. V usage is TRBV30 and J usage is TRBJ1-3; D gene unclear. This CDR3 is CAWAQGGNTIYF. Here the CDR3 DNA reads TGTGCCTGGGCCCAAGGTGGAAACACCATATATTTT.